The 32 T cell receptor beta chains listed next were all sequenced from one sample in a study of technical replicates of blood from a handful of donors. Libraries were prepared by immunoSEQ multiplex PCR; TCRdb keeps only in-frame clonotypes and omits some of them. The table includes tens of thousands of clones, roughly 92% detected once. Sequences were obtained from T cells isolated from PBMCs. The receptor set was obtained from a human donor in good health.

The chain combines TRBV6-5 with TRBJ2-2; tentatively, D is TRBD2 (5 bases). Germline CDR1 reads MNHEY; CDR2 reads SVGAGI. V was cut by 3 bases and J by 3 bases, with 14 bases left in between. The CDR3 has 16 residues. The CDR3 loop is CASSYWGETYTGELFF. The CDR3 bases are TGTGCCAGCAGTTATTGGGGAGAGACGTACACCGGGGAGCTGTTTTTT.

The chain combines TRBV29-1 with TRBJ1-2; 7 positions match TRBD1. Per germline, CDR1 SQVTM and CDR2 ANQGSEA. The CDR3 extends over 14 amino acids. Unmatched junction bases numbered 11, after V lost 6 bases and J lost 4 bases. In nucleotides, the CDR3 is TGCAGCGTCTCAGGGGGAGACCTCGGCTATGGCTACACCTTC. This codes for CSVSGGDLGYGYTF.

J is TRBJ2-7 and V is TRBV13; 7 nucleotides line up with TRBD2. The CDR3 runs 15 residues. J was trimmed by 3 bases and V by 0 bases; bases with no gene match: 5. The germline CDR1 and CDR2 sequences are PRHDT and FYEKMQ (reference sequence). Here the CDR3 DNA reads TGTGCCAGCAGCTTAGGCCTCGCGGGGGACTACGAGCAGTACTTC. It yields the protein CASSLGLAGDYEQYF. Using reference TRBV13 and TRBJ2-7 for the parts outside the CDR3, the full variable domain is AAGVIQSPRHLIKEKRETATLKCYPIPRHDTVYWYQQGPGQDPQFLISFYEKMQSDKGSIPDRFSAQQFSDYHSELNMSSLELGDSALYFCASSLGLAGDYEQYFGPGTRLTVT.

V and J are TRBV9 and TRBJ2-2; 9 nucleotides line up with TRBD1. The length of the CDR3 is 16 residues. After removal of 0 bases from V and 7 bases from J, the junction contained 7 bases not matched to a gene. Germline V gene data show CDR1 as SGDLS and CDR2 as YYNGEE. This CDR3 reads CASSVEGQGVGGELFF. The DNA of the CDR3 is TGTGCCAGCAGCGTAGAGGGACAGGGTGTCGGCGGGGAGCTGTTTTTT.

The rearrangement uses TRBV7-8 and TRBJ2-1; 11 bases fit TRBD1. V trimming: 6 bases; J trimming: 15 bases; junction bases outside the gene matches: 7. The CDR3 consists of 12 residues. Germline V gene lookup returns CDR1 SGHVS and CDR2 FQNEAQ. DNA of the CDR3: TGTGCCAGCAGTCCGGGGACAGGGGGGTGGTTCTTC. It codes for CASSPGTGGWFF.

The chain links TRBV5-1 to TRBJ2-2; 12 bases fit TRBD2. Germline values: CDR1 SGHRS, CDR2 YFSETQ. The CDR3 has 16 residues. The J segment lost 6 bases and the V segment lost 0 bases, leaving 3 bases of the junction unmatched. The CDR3 DNA is TGCGCCAGCAGCTTGGCCCTAGCGGGGGGGCCCGGGGAGCTGTTTTTT. The encoded protein is CASSLALAGGPGELFF.

This clone was seen more than once but under ten times. The V call is TRBV6-6, the J call TRBJ1-5, with 7 nucleotides matching TRBD1. Per germline, CDR1 MNHNY and CDR2 SVGAGI (reference sequence). J lost 1 base, V lost 5 bases, and 5 bases had no gene match. The CDR3 consists of 15 residues. This CDR3 reads CASSASGGSNQPQHF. For the CDR3, the DNA is TGTGCCAGCAGTGCCTCAGGGGGAAGCAATCAGCCCCAGCATTTT.

The chain is built from TRBV5-4 and TRBJ2-3; TRBD2 might be the D (5 bases). This CDR3 has 15 residues. The ends were cut back, 3 bases at V and 7 bases at J, with 18 bases in the middle. Germline CDR1 and CDR2: SGHNT and YYREEE (reference sequence). The CDR3 region is CASSSVGIGDYTQYF. The CDR3 nucleotides are TGTGCCAGCAGCTCGGTCGGGATAGGTGATTATACGCAGTATTTT.

This chain uses TRBV5-1 with TRBJ2-5; no clear D gene. V dropped 4 bases and J dropped 5 bases, with 12 bases sitting between them. The CDR3 is 13 amino acids. Germline lookup yields CDR1 SGHRS and CDR2 YFSETQ. CDR3 in DNA: TGCGCCAGCAGCCTCAGGAATGGGGAGACCCAGTACTTC. Encoded protein: CASSLRNGETQYF.

The V call is TRBV11-2, the J call TRBJ2-7; D possibly corresponds to TRBD1 (6 bases). The CDR3 length is 17 residues. The germline V gene encodes CDR1 SGHAT and CDR2 FQNNGV. V was shortened by 2 bases and J by 2 bases, with 19 bases between the two germline ends. This chain's CDR3 is CASSLWDPRTVTYEQYF. The DNA of the CDR3 is TGTGCCAGCAGCTTATGGGACCCGCGGACAGTAACCTACGAGCAGTACTTC.

V gene TRBV7-8 combines with J gene TRBJ2-1; 8 bases agree with TRBD2. From germline, CDR1 is SGHVS and CDR2 FQNEAQ. CDR3 length: 14 residues. After removal of 5 bases from V and 8 bases from J, the junction contained 8 bases not matched to a gene. As DNA, the CDR3 is TGTGCCAGCAGCCAGGCCGGGACTAGACATGAGCAGTTCTTC. As protein: CASSQAGTRHEQFF.

The rearrangement uses TRBV7-8 and TRBJ2-1; 7 bases are shared with TRBD2. The CDR3 sequence is 16 residues long. V lost 7 bases to trimming and J lost 8 bases; unmatched junction nucleotides: 17. From germline, CDR1 is SGHVS and CDR2 FQNEAQ. The CDR3 nucleotides are TGTGCCAGCAACTATGCGGGGGACGCCTTCATAGATGAGCAGTTCTTC. Translation gives CASNYAGDAFIDEQFF.

The rearrangement uses TRBV7-6 and TRBJ2-5; D remains unclear. The CDR3 is 14 amino acids. CDR1 and CDR2 (germline): SGHVS, FNYEAQ. Trimming shortened V by 2 bases and J by 4 bases, and 11 bases separated the two germline ends. CDR3 residues: CASSLRQVRETQYF. In nucleotides, the CDR3 is TGTGCCAGCAGCTTAAGGCAGGTCCGAGAGACCCAGTACTTC. The full variable domain, completed using reference TRBV7-6 and TRBJ2-5, is GAGVSQSPRYKVTKRGQDVALRCDPISGHVSLYWYRQALGQGPEFLTYFNYEAQQDKSGLPNDRFSAERPEGSISTLTIQRTEQRDSAMYRCASSLRQVRETQYFGPGTRLLVL.

The chain carries TRBV5-1 and TRBJ2-5; tentatively, D is TRBD2 (7 bases). The V end was cut by 4 bases, the J end by 3 bases, with 19 bases between. The CDR3 has 16 amino acids. Germline loops: CDR1 SGHRS, CDR2 YFSETQ. The CDR3 region has the DNA TGCGCCAGCAGCAACCTAGGGGGGGGGAGAAAAGAGACCCAGTACTTC. This sequence encodes CASSNLGGGRKETQYF.

The chain uses TRBV5-5 and TRBJ2-1; D remains unclear. The CDR3 runs 12 residues. The V gene's germline CDR1 is SGHKS and CDR2 YYEKEE (reference sequence). In DNA form, the CDR3 reads TGTGCGAGCCTACTACGGCACAATGAGCAGTTCTTC. Amino acid sequence: CASLLRHNEQFF.

This clone was seen a few times. V gene TRBV18 combines with J gene TRBJ2-1; 14 bases align to TRBD2. Germline values: CDR1 KGHSH, CDR2 LQKENI. CDR3 length: 17 residues. J gave up 1 base and V 8 bases, and 7 bases lay outside the gene matches. CDR3 nucleotides: TGTGCCAGCCAGGGACTAGCGGGAGACAGATCCTACAATGAGCAGTTCTTC. It codes for CASQGLAGDRSYNEQFF.

The chain carries TRBV6-5 and TRBJ2-5; TRBD2 matches at 11 bases. The CDR3 runs 16 residues. Germline CDR1 and CDR2: MNHEY and SVGAGI. V trimming: 2 bases; J trimming: 2 bases; junction bases outside the gene matches: 4. CDR3 sequence (DNA): TGTGCCAGCAGTTACCCCGGACTAGCGGGTCAAGAGACCCAGTACTTC. Translation gives CASSYPGLAGQETQYF.

This chain uses TRBV28 with TRBJ2-7; 9 bases match TRBD1. Germline CDR1 is MDHEN and CDR2 is SYDVKM. The CDR3 extends over 13 amino acids. V was pared by 6 bases and J by 1 base, with 1 base of the junction left unmatched. The CDR3: CASRGTGSYEQYF. For the CDR3, the DNA is TGTGCCAGCAGAGGGACAGGGTCCTACGAGCAGTACTTC.

The chain links TRBV7-9 to TRBJ1-5; 11 nucleotides align to TRBD1. Germline V CDR1 and CDR2: SEHNR, FQNEAQ (reference sequence). V shed 5 bases, J shed 1 base, and the junction held 7 bases outside the gene matches. The CDR3 has 17 amino acids. The CDR3 nucleotides are TGTGCCAGCAGCAATACCAGGGACAGGGGGAGCAATCAGCCCCAGCATTTT. Translated: CASSNTRDRGSNQPQHF.

The chain combines TRBV5-6 with TRBJ2-7, with D tentatively TRBD2 (5 bases). Per germline, CDR1 SGHDT and CDR2 YYEEEE. CDR3 size: 13 residues. Between the trimmed V and J ends, which lost 6 bases and 5 bases, there was a span of 15 bases. CDR3 nucleotide sequence: TGTGCCAGCACAAGACTACCGACCAACGAGCAGTACTTC. It yields the protein CASTRLPTNEQYF.

The chain is built from TRBV5-4 and TRBJ2-3; 7 bases agree with TRBD1. V was clipped by 4 bases and J by 1 base; unmatched bases: 6. Looked up from germline, CDR1 is SGHNT and CDR2 is YYREEE (reference sequence). This CDR3 has 15 amino acids. The CDR3 DNA reads as TGTGCCAGCAGCATACAGGGGCCAGGCACAGATACGCAGTATTTT. Translating it yields CASSIQGPGTDTQYF. The complete variable domain, with remaining parts taken from reference TRBV5-4 and TRBJ2-3, reads ETGVTQSPTHLIKTRGQQVTLRCSSQSGHNTVSWYQQALGQGPQFIFQYYREEENGRGNFPPRFSGLQFPNYSSELNVNALELDDSALYLCASSIQGPGTDTQYFGPGTRLTVL.

This rearrangement joins TRBV5-1 to TRBJ1-1; the match to TRBD1 covers 9 bases. The V and J ends lost 2 bases and 4 bases, in that order; junction bases with no gene match: 15. CDR1 and CDR2 (germline): SGHRS, YFSETQ. This CDR3 has 18 residues. Written as DNA, the CDR3 is TGCGCCAGCAGCTTCGCCGGGACAGGGCCCCTTTTACGCACTGAAGCTTTCTTT. This sequence encodes CASSFAGTGPLLRTEAFF.

The genes are TRBV5-1 and TRBJ2-1; 7 bases agree with TRBD1. This CDR3 region has 16 residues. The ends lost 4 bases at V and 3 bases at J; junction bases unmatched: 10. Germline lookup yields CDR1 SGHRS and CDR2 YFSETQ. The CDR3 region has the DNA TGCGCCAGCAGCACGGGGACAGCACGTAGCTACAATGAGCAGTTCTTC. It is translated as CASSTGTARSYNEQFF. Variable domain in full (rest from reference TRBV5-1 and TRBJ2-1): KAGVTQTPRYLIKTRGQQVTLSCSPISGHRSVSWYQQTPGQGLQFLFEYFSETQRNKGNFPGRFSGRQFSNSRSEMNVSTLELGDSALYLCASSTGTARSYNEQFFGPGTRLTVL.

The gene calls are TRBV9 and TRBJ1-1, with a tentative D call TRBD1 (6 bases). The CDR3 sequence is 16 residues long. CDR1 SGDLS and CDR2 YYNGEE come from the germline V gene. V was cut by 2 bases and J by 4 bases, with 18 bases left in between. DNA of the CDR3: TGTGCCAGCAGCGTGACAGGATGGAGCGAGAGCACTGAAGCTTTCTTT. The encoded protein is CASSVTGWSESTEAFF.

The genes are TRBV28 and TRBJ2-1; D not resolved. V lost 4 bases to trimming and J lost 1 base, with 8 bases between them. Per germline, CDR1 MDHEN and CDR2 SYDVKM. CDR3 length: 14 residues. The CDR3 region is CASSSGRSYNEQFF. The CDR3 bases are TGTGCCAGCAGTTCTGGGCGTTCCTACAATGAGCAGTTCTTC.

The chain links TRBV5-1 to TRBJ2-7, with a tentative D call TRBD2 (5 bases). This CDR3 has 14 amino acids. V was shortened by 0 bases and J by 2 bases, with 9 bases between the two germline ends. Per germline, CDR1 SGHRS and CDR2 YFSETQ. The CDR3 DNA reads TGCGCCAGCAGCTTGGGGCAGGAGGCCTACGAGCAGTACTTC. This sequence encodes CASSLGQEAYEQYF.

The chain has TRBV5-6 and TRBJ2-5, with unresolved D. This CDR3 comprises 13 residues. Germline V lookup: CDR1 SGHDT, CDR2 YYEEEE. The V end was cut by 0 bases, the J end by 5 bases, with 8 bases between. CDR3 amino acids: CASSLANGETQYF. DNA of the CDR3: TGTGCCAGCAGCTTGGCCAACGGGGAGACCCAGTACTTC.

This sequence joins TRBV28 and TRBJ2-7; 7 positions agree with TRBD1. There are 14 residues in the CDR3. Trimming took 2 bases from V and 4 from J; bases not matched to a gene: 5. Germline CDR1 and CDR2: MDHEN and SYDVKM. The chain's CDR3 is CASSLKGQLYEQYF. CDR3 nucleotide sequence: TGTGCCAGCAGTTTAAAGGGACAGCTATACGAGCAGTACTTC.

There are a few counts of this clone. The chain combines TRBV10-1 with TRBJ1-6; 10 positions match TRBD1. Looked up from germline, CDR1 is WNHNN and CDR2 is SYGVQD (reference sequence). J lost 9 bases, V lost 10 bases, and 9 bases had no gene match. There are 14 residues in the CDR3. The CDR3: CATRMDRGGSPLHF. The CDR3 bases are TGCGCCACCCGAATGGACAGGGGGGGTTCACCCCTCCACTTT.

This chain uses TRBV5-1 with TRBJ2-2; D gene ambiguous. Germline values: CDR1 SGHRS, CDR2 YFSETQ. The CDR3 contains 14 residues. Trimming left V 3 bases short and J 5 bases short, with 11 bases between. The DNA for the CDR3 is TGCGCCAGCAGCTCCCTAGACCCAACCGGGGAGCTGTTTTTT. This codes for CASSSLDPTGELFF.

This rearrangement joins TRBV12-5 to TRBJ1-5, with D possibly being TRBD1 (6 bases). This CDR3 spans 16 amino acids. The ends were cut back, 1 base at V and 2 bases at J, with 12 bases in the middle. Germline CDR1 is LGHNT and CDR2 is FRNRAP. The CDR3 sequence is CASGLAISGGNQPQHF. CDR3 nucleotides: TGTGCTAGTGGTTTGGCTATTTCAGGGGGCAATCAGCCCCAGCATTTT.

This chain links TRBV7-9 with TRBJ1-4, with a possible D match to TRBD1 (5 bases). There are 16 residues in the CDR3. CDR1 is SEHNR and CDR2 is FQNEAQ in the germline V gene (reference sequence). The ends were cut back, 0 bases at V and 8 bases at J, with 16 bases in the middle. CDR3 bases: TGTGCCAGCAGCTTAGCGCCGACAGACCCCTCCGAAAAACTGTTTTTT. This codes for CASSLAPTDPSEKLFF.